This T cell receptor (beta chain) was obtained from a study of blood T cell repertoires in COVID-19. Overall study: The analysed material was cDNA or gDNA that came from T cells, B-cell-depleted T cells, or PBMCs.

Followed over time, Seattle patients had been enrolled while infection was active. V trimming: 5 bases; J trimming: 1 base; junction bases outside the gene matches: 10. This CDR3 is 17 amino acids long. CDR1 and CDR2 from the germline V gene are MDHEN and SYDVKM. Assay used: immunoSEQ multiplex PCR; TCRdb lists only in-frame clones, some missing. Here the sample spans a few hundred thousand clones, 83% being singletons. The sequence derives from a woman in her twenties or thirties with COVID-19, enrolled during active disease. The sample comprised peripheral blood. The chain has TRBV28 and TRBJ2-5; 10 nucleotides agree with TRBD2. CDR3 bases: TGTGCCAGCAGTGTGAGTCCCGGGACTAGCGTCCAAGAGACCCAGTACTTC. It codes for CASSVSPGTSVQETQYF.